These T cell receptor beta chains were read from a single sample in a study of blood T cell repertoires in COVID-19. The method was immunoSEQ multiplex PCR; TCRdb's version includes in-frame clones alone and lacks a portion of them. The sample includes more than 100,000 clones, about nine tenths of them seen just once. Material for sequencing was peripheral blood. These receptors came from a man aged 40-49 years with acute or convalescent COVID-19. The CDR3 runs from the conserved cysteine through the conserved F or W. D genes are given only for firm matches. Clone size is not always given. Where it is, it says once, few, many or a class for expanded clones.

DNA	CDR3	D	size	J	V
TGCGCCAGCAGCATCGGACAGGGGACAGATACGCAGTATTTT	CASSIGQGTDTQYF	TRBD1	.	TRBJ2-3	TRBV5-1
TGTGCCAGCAGCGCCGAGACAGAGAACACTGAAGCTTTCTTT	CASSAETENTEAFF	.	.	TRBJ1-1	TRBV9
TGTGCCAGCACCGGGGGCGGGGGGGTCGATGAGCAGTTCTTC	CASTGGGGVDEQFF	TRBD2	.	TRBJ2-1	TRBV6-6
TGTGCCAGTAGTATCCGGGGGGCTCCAGGAAACACCATATATTTT	CASSIRGAPGNTIYF	.	.	TRBJ1-3	TRBV19
TGCAGCGGACAGTCTAACTATGGCTACACCTTC	CSGQSNYGYTF	.	.	TRBJ1-2	TRBV29-1
TGTGCCAGCAGCTCCTCGAGCGGGGGTGTCACTGAAGCTTTCTTT	CASSSSSGGVTEAFF	.	.	TRBJ1-1	TRBV11-3
TGTGCCAGCATAAGAGATTTGAACACTGAAGCTTTCTTT	CASIRDLNTEAFF	.	.	TRBJ1-1	TRBV2
TGCGCCAGCAGCCAAGTGGTACAGTTCTATGGCTACACCTTC	CASSQVVQFYGYTF	.	.	TRBJ1-2	TRBV4-1
TGTGCCATCAGGGGGACAGGGGGGGACCCGGAAAATAACTATGGCTACACCTTC	CAIRGTGGDPENNYGYTF	TRBD1	.	TRBJ1-2	TRBV10-3
TGTGCCAGCAGCGTAGAGGGGAATGAGCAGTTCTTC	CASSVEGNEQFF	.	.	TRBJ2-1	TRBV9
TGTGCCAGCAGCGTCCAACGGGATAATTCACCCCTCCACTTT	CASSVQRDNSPLHF	.	.	TRBJ1-6	TRBV9
TGTGCCAGCAGCTTCTCTTACTCTGGAAACACCATATATTTT	CASSFSYSGNTIYF	.	.	TRBJ1-3	TRBV5-5
TGCGCCAGCAGCTTGATGGGCTCTCCGGGGACAGATACGCAGTATTTT	CASSLMGSPGTDTQYF	.	.	TRBJ2-3	TRBV5-1
TGTGCCAGCAGCCTTACGACTAGCCCTCGAGAGACCCAGTACTTC	CASSLTTSPRETQYF	TRBD2	.	TRBJ2-5	TRBV6-2/TRBV6-3
TGTGCCAGCAGCTACTCAACACATAGACTAGCGGGGGGGCAGTGGAATGAGCAGTTCTTC	CASSYSTHRLAGGQWNEQFF	TRBD2	.	TRBJ2-1	TRBV7-8
TGCGCCAGCAGTGACTCCGCGGCGGGAGTTAATAACAATGAGCAGTTCTTC	CASSDSAAGVNNNEQFF	TRBD2	.	TRBJ2-1	TRBV10-1
TGTGCCAGTAGTATAATCCCTCGAGGCACCGGGGAGCTGTTTTTT	CASSIIPRGTGELFF	.	.	TRBJ2-2	TRBV19
TGTGCCAGCAGCCGAGTAGCGGGAGGGCGTCACGGGGAGCTGTTTTTT	CASSRVAGGRHGELFF	TRBD2	once	TRBJ2-2	TRBV27
TGTGCCAGCAGTTTAAACAGGGTTAGTGAGCAGTTCTTC	CASSLNRVSEQFF	.	.	TRBJ2-1	TRBV12-3/TRBV12-4
TGTGCCAGCAGCTTAGGTTACATGTCTGGCTACACCTTC	CASSLGYMSGYTF	.	.	TRBJ1-2	TRBV7-8
TGTGCCAGCAGCCAAGCTAGCGGGGGGGCCGCCAAAAACATTCAGTACTTC	CASSQASGGAAKNIQYF	TRBD2	.	TRBJ2-4	TRBV3-1/TRBV3-2
TGTGCCAGCAGCCAAGGGATTAGCGGTCCCTACGAGCAGTACTTC	CASSQGISGPYEQYF	.	.	TRBJ2-7	TRBV3-1/TRBV3-2
TGTGCCAGCAGCTTAGCTGGGCACCAAGCTAACTATGGCTACACCTTC	CASSLAGHQANYGYTF	.	.	TRBJ1-2	TRBV7-9
TGTGCCAGCAGCCCCTACGTGGTCGCGGGGGGCTACGAGCAGTACTTC	CASSPYVVAGGYEQYF	TRBD2	few	TRBJ2-7	TRBV7-8
TGCGCCAGCAGTGATACAGGTATCAGCCAAGAGACCCAGTACTTC	CASSDTGISQETQYF	.	.	TRBJ2-5	TRBV10-2
TGTGCCAGCAGCTTAGGAGGACAGGGAGGGAACTATGGCTACACCTTC	CASSLGGQGGNYGYTF	TRBD1	.	TRBJ1-2	TRBV7-7
TGTGCCAGCAGCGGCCGGGACAGGGCGTACACTGAAGCTTTCTTT	CASSGRDRAYTEAFF	TRBD1	.	TRBJ1-1	TRBV7-8
TGTGCCAGCAGTTACCAGGGAAGCCGCCACACTGAAGCTTTCTTT	CASSYQGSRHTEAFF	.	.	TRBJ1-1	TRBV6-6
TGTGCCAGCAGCACAATTGGTAACTATGGCTACACCTTC	CASSTIGNYGYTF	.	.	TRBJ1-2	TRBV6-6
TGTGCCAGCAGCGGGGGGGGTCCGTCTGGAAACACCATATATTTT	CASSGGGPSGNTIYF	.	.	TRBJ1-3	TRBV5-4
TGCTCATCGGGACAGGGGGCTTACGAGCAGTACTTC	CSSGQGAYEQYF	TRBD1	.	TRBJ2-7	TRBV5-1
TGTGCAAGTCGCTTAGAGTCCAGCGGGAGAGGGGCAGATACGCAGTATTTT	CASRLESSGRGADTQYF	.	.	TRBJ2-3	TRBV12-2
TGCAGCGTTGATAGGGGGGGGCGATCTGACAATGAGCAGTTCTTC	CSVDRGGRSDNEQFF	.	.	TRBJ2-1	TRBV29-1
TGTGCCAGCAGCAAATTCTCGACAACCACTAGCACAGATACGCAGTATTTT	CASSKFSTTTSTDTQYF	.	.	TRBJ2-3	TRBV21-1
TGTGCCAGCAGTGGACAGGGGGCGTACAATGAGCAGTTCTTC	CASSGQGAYNEQFF	TRBD1	.	TRBJ2-1	TRBV2
TGTGCCAGCAGTGAATCGGGGTTCTATAATTCACCCCTCCACTTT	CASSESGFYNSPLHF	.	.	TRBJ1-6	TRBV2
TGTGCCAGCAGCCAAGCCGCGTCGGGGTCCGAGCAGTACTTC	CASSQAASGSEQYF	.	once	TRBJ2-7	TRBV3-1/TRBV3-2
TGTGCCAGCAGCCTATGGACAGGGAATTATGGCTACACCTTC	CASSLWTGNYGYTF	TRBD1	once	TRBJ1-2	TRBV7-9
TGTGCCAGCAGTCTCCTGCGGGGTGAGCAGTTCTTC	CASSLLRGEQFF	.	.	TRBJ2-1	TRBV3-1/TRBV3-2
TGTGCCAGCAGCTTAGGTTCTGTTCCCGAGCAGTACTTC	CASSLGSVPEQYF	.	few	TRBJ2-7	TRBV7-2
TGTGCCTGGACCGCACAGTCGAACACTGAAGCTTTCTTT	CAWTAQSNTEAFF	.	.	TRBJ1-1	TRBV30
TGTGCCAGTAGTATTGACAGAAACTATGGCTACACCTTC	CASSIDRNYGYTF	.	.	TRBJ1-2	TRBV19
TGTGCCAGCAGTTTGCGATACCGGGGTGAAGCTTTCTTT	CASSLRYRGEAFF	.	.	TRBJ1-1	TRBV5-8
TGTGCCAGCAGTCCCTATCTAGTAAATGAGCAGTTCTTC	CASSPYLVNEQFF	.	once	TRBJ2-1	TRBV6-2/TRBV6-3
TGTGCCAGCAGCTTGGAAGGGGCTACCCATCAGCCCCAGCATTTT	CASSLEGATHQPQHF	.	.	TRBJ1-5	TRBV5-8
TGTGCCAGCAGCTCACTCGAACAGAATGAAAAACTGTTTTTT	CASSSLEQNEKLFF	.	.	TRBJ1-4	TRBV7-8
TGTGCCAGCAGGAGGACAGGGGTAGATGGCTACACCTTC	CASRRTGVDGYTF	TRBD1	.	TRBJ1-2	TRBV27
TGTGCCAGCAGTCAAACAGGAAATTACAATGAGCAGTTCTTC	CASSQTGNYNEQFF	.	.	TRBJ2-1	TRBV6-2/TRBV6-3
TGTGCCAGCAGCTTAGGCGGGTATTCACCCCTCCACTTT	CASSLGGYSPLHF	.	.	TRBJ1-6	TRBV13
TGTGCCAGCTCACGAGAGGTAGCGGACACAGATACGCAGTATTTT	CASSREVADTDTQYF	.	.	TRBJ2-3	TRBV18
TGTGCCACCAGCTTTATGGGACAGGGAAGAAACACCATATATTTT	CATSFMGQGRNTIYF	TRBD1	.	TRBJ1-3	TRBV15
TGCGCCAGCAGCCAAGCCGTTAACACTGAAGCTTTCTTT	CASSQAVNTEAFF	.	.	TRBJ1-1	TRBV4-1